One T cell receptor (beta chain) is described in this entry. Assay: immunoSEQ multiplex PCR; the TCRdb copy retains only in-frame clones and omits some. The table has more than 80,000 clones, about 90% seen once; the top ten hold roughly 1.5%. These data are taken from a study of T cell changes during pregnancy in multiple sclerosis. This CDR3 region has 14 residues. V was clipped by 7 bases and J by 6 bases; unmatched bases: 11. In germline, CDR1 is SQVTM, CDR2 ANQGSEA. This sequence originates from a female donor with multiple sclerosis, enrolled in a pregnancy study. The V call is TRBV29-1, the J call TRBJ2-7, with TRBD2 matching over 11 bases. Specimen: peripheral blood, collected before pregnancy. CDR3 DNA sequence: TGCAGCGCTTTGACTAGCGGGAATCCGGTCGAGCAGTACTTC. This sequence encodes CSALTSGNPVEQYF.